The text below deals with one T cell receptor beta chain. Its matching antigen is unknown. Each sample yielded at least 6 million isolated PBMCs. The data were obtained in a study of blood T cells in healthy people across ages. General study findings and limits: The recorded TCR beta diversity per million T cells decreased in a roughly linear manner with age.

With a J-beta primer mix and a sample-barcoded 5' primer, a second PCR ran about 7 to 12 cycles. Each cDNA molecule was tagged by a template-switch adaptor with 12 random nucleotides. Every sample gave at least 3 million paired-end reads containing CDR3. TCRdb processed the 5' RACE reads anew with MiXCR; each CDR3 protein has one entry. The repertoire holds approximately 800,000 distinct CDR3 sequences, about 34% seen once, with 10% to 15% in the top ten. Germline V gene lookup returns CDR1 SGHKS and CDR2 YYEKEE (reference sequence). The ends were cut back, 3 bases at V and 8 bases at J, with 18 bases in the middle. There are 15 residues in the CDR3.

The rearrangement links TRBV5-5 to TRBJ2-1; D perhaps matches TRBD2 (6 bases). This receptor was taken from a man between 18 and 35 years old in good health. The sequencing input was blood. In nucleotides, the CDR3 is TGTGCCAGCAGCTCGCCCACTTTCGGGACTGATGAGCAGTTCTTC. Amino acid sequence: CASSSPTFGTDEQFF.